This is a list of T cell receptor beta chains from one sample in a study of graft-versus-host responses after intestinal transplantation. Produced via immunoSEQ multiplex PCR; TCRdb's table is partial and in-frame only. This sample has 100,000 to 110,000 clones; roughly 90% occur once, and the top ten carry around 0.86%. These receptors' targets are unknown. The sequencing used unstimulated CD4+ T cells sorted from spleen or lymph node cells, collected before transplant. The source is a human donor who was the organ donor for an intestinal transplant. CDR3s include the opening cysteine and the closing phenylalanine or tryptophan. D genes are given only for firm matches. The size field is filled for only some rows; it gives once, few, many or a size class.

>TRBJ2-4|NA|TRBV28|NA
CASGTGLAKNIQYF
TGTGCCAGCGGAACAGGTCTAGCCAAAAACATTCAGTACTTC
>TRBJ1-6|NA|TRBV7-8|TRBD1
CASSLVGDRANSPLHF
TGTGCCAGCAGCTTAGTAGGGGACAGGGCGAATTCACCCCTCCACTTT
>TRBJ1-5|NA|TRBV30|NA
CAWRIAGTSNQPQHF
TGTGCCTGGAGGATAGCCGGGACAAGCAATCAGCCCCAGCATTTT
>TRBJ1-1|NA|TRBV2|TRBD1
CASSDRENTEAFF
TGTGCCAGCAGCGACAGGGAGAACACTGAAGCTTTCTTT
>TRBJ1-3|once|TRBV19|TRBD1
CASSMWTGISGNTIYF
TGTGCCAGTAGTATGTGGACAGGGATCTCCGGAAACACCATATATTTT
>TRBJ2-1|NA|TRBV25-1|NA
CASSVTITGQHLYNEQFF
TGTGCCAGCAGTGTAACAATTACCGGACAGCACCTTTACAATGAGCAGTTCTTC
>TRBJ2-3|NA|TRBV5-1|TRBD2
CASSLTSVPPITQYF
TGCGCCAGCAGCTTGACTAGCGTGCCCCCTATTACGCAGTATTTT
>TRBJ2-3|NA|TRBV10-3|NA
CAISEHADTQYF
TGTGCCATCAGTGAGCACGCAGATACGCAGTATTTT
>TRBJ1-5|few|TRBV29-1|NA
CSVESASGQPQHF
TGCAGCGTTGAATCTGCCAGCGGGCAGCCCCAGCATTTT
>TRBJ2-7|NA|TRBV6-1|TRBD1
CASKGQQATYEQYF
TGTGCCAGCAAGGGACAGCAGGCGACCTACGAGCAGTACTTC
>TRBJ2-2|once|TRBV4-1|NA
CASSRGVADTGELFF
TGCGCCAGCAGCCGGGGGGTAGCGGACACCGGGGAGCTGTTTTTT
>TRBJ1-1|NA|TRBV18|TRBD1
CASSLFGQGAEAFF
TGTGCCAGCTCACTCTTCGGACAGGGGGCTGAAGCTTTCTTT
>TRBJ2-7|NA|TRBV6-4|NA
CASRAVGLYEQYF
TGTGCCAGCAGAGCGGTGGGGCTCTACGAGCAGTACTTC
>TRBJ2-2|NA|TRBV10-3|TRBD1
CAISGDRFAGELFF
TGTGCCATCAGTGGGGACAGGTTTGCCGGGGAGCTGTTTTTT
>TRBJ1-2|NA|TRBV7-8|NA
CASSSPRQGHYGYTF
TGTGCCAGCAGCTCACCTCGGCAGGGCCACTATGGCTACACCTTC
>TRBJ2-1|NA|TRBV6-1|TRBD1
CASSVGQGPYNEQFF
TGTGCCAGCAGTGTGGGACAGGGACCCTACAATGAGCAGTTCTTC
>TRBJ1-4|NA|TRBV12-5|NA
CASGRDRVPNEKLFF
TGTGCTAGTGGTAGGGACCGGGTCCCTAATGAAAAACTGTTTTTT
>TRBJ1-1|NA|TRBV11-2|NA
CASSLVDSTEAFF
TGTGCCAGCAGCTTAGTTGACAGCACTGAAGCTTTCTTT
>TRBJ2-3|once|TRBV30|TRBD1
CAWSGTGANTQYF
TGTGCCTGGAGTGGGACAGGGGCGAATACGCAGTATTTT
>TRBJ1-4|NA|TRBV30|NA
CAWGGRGDLGEKLFF
TGTGCCTGGGGGGGGAGAGGGGATTTAGGTGAAAAACTGTTTTTT
>TRBJ1-5|NA|TRBV2|NA
CASRSRQTAAQPQHF
TGTGCCAGCAGATCGCGACAGACGGCGGCTCAGCCCCAGCATTTT
>TRBJ1-3|NA|TRBV4-1|TRBD1
CASSQPGQDAGNTIYF
TGCGCCAGCAGCCAACCGGGACAGGATGCTGGAAACACCATATATTTT
>TRBJ2-7|NA|TRBV11-2|NA
CASSLAATVSYEQYF
TGTGCCAGCAGCTTAGCTGCGACAGTCTCCTACGAGCAGTACTTC
>TRBJ2-5|NA|TRBV10-2|TRBD2
CASSLHLAGGETQYF
TGCGCCAGCAGTTTACACCTAGCGGGGGGAGAGACCCAGTACTTC
>TRBJ1-1|NA|TRBV5-4|TRBD1
CASSHPGQGWLTEAFF
TGTGCCAGCAGCCACCCGGGACAGGGTTGGCTCACTGAAGCTTTCTTT
>TRBJ2-7|NA|TRBV10-3|NA
CAISAGELSYEQYF
TGTGCCATCAGTGCTGGGGAACTATCCTACGAGCAGTACTTC
>TRBJ1-6|NA|TRBV10-3|TRBD1
CAIRQQGTGNSPLHF
TGTGCCATCAGACAACAGGGGACCGGCAATTCACCCCTCCACTTT
>TRBJ2-2|NA|TRBV7-7|NA
CASSFMGIGTGELFF
TGTGCCAGCAGCTTTATGGGGATCGGTACCGGGGAGCTGTTTTTT
>TRBJ1-1|NA|TRBV9|TRBD1
CASSVGTDPLRGTEAFF
TGTGCCAGCAGCGTTGGGACAGACCCCCTGAGGGGCACTGAAGCTTTCTTT
>TRBJ2-3|NA|TRBV5-1|TRBD1
CASFPGQGTDTQYF
TGCGCCAGCTTCCCGGGACAGGGCACAGATACGCAGTATTTT
>TRBJ2-1|NA|TRBV4-1|TRBD1
CASSPGWGQNNEQFF
TGCGCCAGCAGCCCAGGATGGGGACAGAACAATGAGCAGTTCTTC
>TRBJ1-2|NA|TRBV19|NA
CASTKDSNYGYTF
TGTGCCAGTACTAAAGACAGTAACTATGGCTACACCTTC
>TRBJ1-1|NA|TRBV5-5|TRBD1
CASSWTGANEAFF
TGTGCCAGCAGCTGGACAGGGGCTAATGAAGCTTTCTTT
>TRBJ2-7|NA|TRBV11-2|NA
CASSPTFGVRLDEQYF
TGTGCCAGCAGCCCCACTTTTGGGGTCCGTTTAGACGAGCAGTACTTC
>TRBJ2-1|NA|TRBV28|NA
CATSEYNEQFF
TGTGCCACCTCAGAGTACAATGAGCAGTTCTTC
>TRBJ2-7|NA|TRBV7-2|TRBD1
CASSLDGSGGNYEQYF
TGTGCCAGCAGCTTAGATGGGTCAGGGGGAAACTACGAGCAGTACTTC
>TRBJ2-5|NA|TRBV6-1|NA
CAMGEETQYF
TGTGCCATGGGAGAAGAGACCCAGTACTTC
>TRBJ2-5|NA|TRBV19|TRBD1
CASSPRRTGQETQYF
TGTGCCAGTAGTCCAAGACGGACAGGGCAAGAGACCCAGTACTTC
>TRBJ2-2|NA|TRBV11-2|TRBD2
CASSLRVGTSFTGELFF
TGTGCCAGCAGCTTACGGGTGGGGACTAGTTTCACCGGGGAGCTGTTTTTT
>TRBJ1-5|NA|TRBV28|TRBD1
CASSSFDRGNQPQHF
TGTGCCAGCAGTTCCTTCGACAGGGGGAATCAGCCCCAGCATTTT
>TRBJ1-6|NA|TRBV4-1|NA
CASSPSVKSSYNSPLHF
TGCGCCAGCTCCCCAAGCGTTAAGAGCTCCTATAATTCACCCCTCCACTTT
>TRBJ1-1|NA|TRBV5-1|NA
CASSLSGWVTEAFF
TGCGCCAGCAGCTTGTCTGGGTGGGTCACTGAAGCTTTCTTT
>TRBJ1-1|NA|TRBV2|NA
CASRGQLNTEAFF
TGTGCCAGCAGAGGACAGCTGAACACTGAAGCTTTCTTT
>TRBJ1-2|NA|TRBV6-1|NA
CASSKTLGLDYGYTF
TGTGCCAGCAGTAAAACACTCGGACTGGACTATGGCTACACCTTC
>TRBJ1-1|NA|TRBV10-3|NA
CAISELQYTEAFF
TGTGCCATCAGTGAGTTACAGTACACTGAAGCTTTCTTT
>TRBJ1-1|NA|TRBV19|TRBD1
CASSMTGIRKLMNTEAFF
TGTGCCAGTAGTATGACAGGGATCAGAAAGTTGATGAACACTGAAGCTTTCTTT
>TRBJ1-3|once|TRBV7-8|TRBD1
CASSLQGVAVNTIYF
TGTGCCAGCAGCTTACAGGGGGTGGCCGTTAACACCATATATTTT
>TRBJ2-4|once|TRBV6-5|TRBD2
CASSSSGGGAKNIQYF
TGTGCCAGCAGTTCTAGCGGGGGGGGAGCCAAAAACATTCAGTACTTC
>TRBJ1-2|NA|TRBV5-6|NA
CASSLAGTRDTF
TGTGCCAGCAGCTTGGCGGGTACTCGCGACACCTTC
>TRBJ2-5|NA|TRBV15|NA
CATSRGAYPTQYF
TGTGCCACCAGCAGGGGGGCCTACCCGACCCAGTACTTC
>TRBJ1-1|few|TRBV7-9|NA
CASSHSLGNTEAFF
TGTGCCAGCAGCCACAGCCTGGGAAACACTGAAGCTTTCTTT
>TRBJ2-5|NA|TRBV7-2|TRBD2
CASSFGLAGGVETQYF
TGTGCCAGCAGCTTTGGGCTAGCGGGGGGGGTCGAGACCCAGTACTTC
>TRBJ2-3|NA|TRBV5-1|NA
CASSLVAGSDTQYF
TGCGCCAGCAGCTTGGTGGCAGGGTCGGATACGCAGTATTTT
>TRBJ1-2|NA|TRBV20-1|NA
CSARNGYTF
TGCAGTGCTAGAAATGGCTACACCTTC
>TRBJ2-2|once|TRBV11-3|NA
CASSLDTGELFF
TGTGCCAGCAGCTTAGACACCGGGGAGCTGTTTTTT
>TRBJ2-5|NA|TRBV9|NA
CASSVGATPRGETQYF
TGTGCCAGCAGCGTAGGGGCGACCCCCCGAGGAGAGACCCAGTACTTC
>TRBJ1-1|NA|TRBV5-1|TRBD1
CASSWDSRLSEAFF
TGCGCCAGCAGTTGGGACAGTCGGCTCTCTGAAGCTTTCTTT
>TRBJ1-1|NA|TRBV30|NA
CAWREGRGTEAFF
TGTGCCTGGAGGGAAGGGAGGGGCACTGAAGCTTTCTTT
>TRBJ1-3|NA|TRBV4-1|NA
CASSQADRIRNTIYF
TGCGCCAGCAGCCAAGCGGACAGAATCAGAAACACCATATATTTT
>TRBJ1-4|NA|TRBV30|NA
CAWGGAGQLFF
TGTGCCTGGGGGGGGGCGGGACAACTGTTTTTT